The 8 T cell receptor beta chains given below trace back to one sample, sequenced in a study of cytomegalovirus exposure and HLA in healthy donors. PCR was performed using 60 Vbeta and 13 Jbeta primers. Generated by immunoSEQ multiplex PCR, the TCRdb table keeps only in-frame clones and is missing some. The sample holds 85,000 to 90,000 clones, 85% seen once. The sequenced material came from PBMCs. The receptors were gathered from a man aged 35 to 55 in good health and CMV-seropositive.

The rearrangement joins TRBV5-1 to TRBJ2-2, with 7 bases aligning to TRBD1. The CDR3 consists of 14 residues. The germline CDR1 and CDR2 sequences are SGHRS and YFSETQ. V shed 4 bases and J 4 bases; nucleotides not matched to a gene: 4. The CDR3 DNA reads TGCGCCAGCAGCCAGGGACAGACCACCGGGGAGCTGTTTTTT. This codes for CASSQGQTTGELFF.

V gene TRBV4-1 combines with J gene TRBJ2-7; 7 bases align to TRBD2. Trimming took 3 bases from V and 2 from J; bases not matched to a gene: 7. This CDR3 contains 15 residues. Germline V CDR1 and CDR2: MGHRA, YSYEKL. The CDR3 region has the DNA TGCGCCAGCAGCCACCCACTAGCGAGGACCTACGAGCAGTACTTC. It yields the protein CASSHPLARTYEQYF.

The chain uses TRBV2 and TRBJ2-5; 10 positions match TRBD2. Losses at the gene ends were 3 bases for V and 3 bases for J; bases not matched to a gene: 13. CDR3 length: 18 residues. Germline CDR1 and CDR2: SNHLY and FYNNEI. The CDR3: CASSESQLAGSMKETQYF. The DNA for the CDR3 is TGTGCCAGCAGTGAGTCGCAACTAGCGGGATCTATGAAAGAGACCCAGTACTTC. The full variable domain, its missing parts supplied by reference TRBV2 and TRBJ2-5, is EPEVTQTPSHQVTQMGQEVILRCVPISNHLYFYWYRQILGQKVEFLVSFYNNEISEKSEIFDDQFSVERPDGSNFTLKIRSTKLEDSAMYFCASSESQLAGSMKETQYFGPGTRLLVL.

The rearrangement uses TRBV7-9 and TRBJ2-4; possibly TRBD2 for D (5 bases). The CDR3 is made up of 18 amino acids. V lost 2 bases and J lost 1, with 18 bases in between. Germline assignment: CDR1 SEHNR and CDR2 FQNEAQ (reference sequence). In DNA, the CDR3 is TGTGCCAGCAGCTTAATAGCAGAGGGCCCCCTGGCCAAAAACATTCAGTACTTC. Translated, it gives CASSLIAEGPLAKNIQYF.

This clone was found a few times. The chain links TRBV5-4 to TRBJ2-1, with 8 bases fitting TRBD2. Unmatched junction bases numbered 12, after V lost 4 bases and J lost 6 bases. The CDR3 totals 16 residues. Per the germline V gene, CDR1 is SGHNT and CDR2 is YYREEE (reference sequence). The CDR3 loop reads CASSHSSGRTLNEQFF. DNA of the CDR3: TGTGCCAGCAGCCACTCTAGCGGGCGTACCCTCAATGAGCAGTTCTTC.

The rearrangement links TRBV6-5 to TRBJ1-2, with a tentative D call TRBD1 (6 bases). V was pared by 5 bases and J by 4 bases, with 11 bases between. The CDR3 is 13 residues long. Germline V gene lookup returns CDR1 MNHEY and CDR2 SVGAGI. CDR3 sequence: CASSGGAPYGYTF. DNA for the CDR3: TGTGCCAGCAGTGGGGGGGCGCCCTATGGCTACACCTTC.

The chain combines TRBV6-1 with TRBJ2-7; 11 nucleotides match TRBD1. This CDR3 is built from 13 residues. Germline V gene sequence: CDR1 MNHNS, CDR2 SASEGT. The junction had 4 bases not matched to a gene; V was cut back by 5 bases and J by 7 bases. CDR3 nucleotide sequence: TGTGCCAGCAGTCGGACAGGGGGCCGTGAGCAGTACTTC. Amino acids: CASSRTGGREQYF.

In this sample, this clone turned up once. This rearrangement joins TRBV18 to TRBJ1-1; D not certain. Between the trimmed V and J ends, which lost 6 bases and 1 base, there was a span of 9 bases. The germline V gene encodes CDR1 KGHSH and CDR2 LQKENI. CDR3 length: 13 residues. The CDR3 loop is CASSNNKNTEAFF. The CDR3 DNA sequence: TGTGCCAGCTCGAACAACAAGAACACTGAAGCTTTCTTT.